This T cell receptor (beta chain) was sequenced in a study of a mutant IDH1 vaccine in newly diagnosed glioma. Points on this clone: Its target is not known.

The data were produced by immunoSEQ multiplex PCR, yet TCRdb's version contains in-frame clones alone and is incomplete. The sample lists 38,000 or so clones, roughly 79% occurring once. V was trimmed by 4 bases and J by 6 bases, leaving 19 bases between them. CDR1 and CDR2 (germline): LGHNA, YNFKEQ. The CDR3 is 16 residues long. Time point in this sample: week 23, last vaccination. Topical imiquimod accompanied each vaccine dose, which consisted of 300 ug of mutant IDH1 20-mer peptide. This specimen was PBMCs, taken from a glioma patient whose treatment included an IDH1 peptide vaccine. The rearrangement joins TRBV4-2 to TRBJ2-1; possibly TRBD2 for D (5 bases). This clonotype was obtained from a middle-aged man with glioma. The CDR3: CASSRRLLVVTNEQFF. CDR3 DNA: TGTGCCAGCAGCCGCCGGTTACTAGTCGTTACCAATGAGCAGTTCTTC.